Listed here are 11 T cell receptor beta chains from one sample, sequenced in a study of shared clonotypes between healthy human individuals. Here immunoSEQ multiplex PCR was the method, and the copy in TCRdb shows in-frame clones only, minus some. The table lists 2 million to 3 million clones, over 85% of them singletons. The sequenced sample consisted of naive CD4+ T cells from PBMCs. The subset was: CD45RA+ positively selected. These receptor sequences come from a young man in good health. Some clones in this sample may be carry-over from other donors' samples.

The CDR3 spells CASSLDWSGSSYNEQFF. The DNA for the CDR3 is TGTGCCAGCAGCTTAGACTGGAGCGGAAGCTCCTACAATGAGCAGTTCTTC. The chain carries TRBV11-2 and TRBJ2-1, with D possibly matching TRBD2 (5 bases). Trimming removed 0 bases at V and 0 bases at J, with 12 bases between. CDR1 and CDR2 from the germline V gene are SGHAT and FQNNGV. The CDR3 runs to 17 residues.

The CDR3 coding sequence is TGTGCCATCAGTGCGCATAGCGGGAGTCAAGATGAGCAGTTCTTC. Its protein product is CAISAHSGSQDEQFF. The rearrangement links TRBV10-3 to TRBJ2-1; 9 bases fit TRBD2. The CDR3 length is 15 residues. Germline CDR1 is ENHRY and CDR2 is SYGVKD. V lost 4 bases and J lost 8; bases outside the gene matches: 9.

The chain joins TRBV4-2 to TRBJ1-1; the D is unclear. Germline CDR1 is LGHNA and CDR2 is YNFKEQ. V gave up 2 bases and J gave up 3 bases, with 16 bases separating them. This CDR3 has 16 amino acids. The DNA for the CDR3 is TGTGCCAGCAGCCAACGTGGCCGGGGAAAGGACACTGAAGCTTTCTTT. The encoded protein is CASSQRGRGKDTEAFF.

The chain combines TRBV6-5 with TRBJ2-7; 7 bases agree with TRBD2. The CDR3 covers 14 residues. Germline CDR1 is MNHEY and CDR2 is SVGAGI. Trimming removed 7 bases from V and 2 bases from J; junction bases left unmatched: 8. CDR3 loop: CASIRDGTTYEQYF. The CDR3 nucleotides are TGTGCCAGCATTAGGGATGGGACTACCTACGAGCAGTACTTC.

This rearrangement joins TRBV7-3 to TRBJ2-5, with D possibly matching TRBD1 (6 bases). This CDR3 has 13 residues. Trimming removed 4 bases from V and 5 bases from J, with 11 bases in between. Germline CDR1 reads SGHTA; CDR2 reads FQGTGA. CDR3 nucleotides: TGTGCCAGCAGCTCGTCAGGGGCCGAGACCCAGTACTTC. This gives the protein CASSSSGAETQYF.

V gene TRBV7-9 combines with J gene TRBJ1-2, with D maybe TRBD1 (5 bases). This CDR3 comprises 15 residues. V was pared by 2 bases and J by 8 bases, with 18 bases between. CDR1 and CDR2 from the germline V gene are SEHNR and FQNEAQ (reference sequence). DNA for the CDR3: TGTGCCAGCAGCTTAATGGTCCAGGGAGAGGACGGCTACACCTTC. Protein product: CASSLMVQGEDGYTF.

The CDR3 nucleotides are TGTGCCAGCAGTGCTGCCGGGACAGCAACTAATGAAAAACTGTTTTTT. As protein: CASSAAGTATNEKLFF. V usage is TRBV25-1 and J usage is TRBJ1-4, with 7 bases fitting TRBD1. V shed 4 bases, J shed 0 bases, and the junction held 5 bases outside the gene matches. CDR3 length equals 16 residues. CDR1 is MGHDK, CDR2 SYGVNS, per germline.

The chain couples TRBV29-1 to TRBJ2-4; D possibly corresponds to TRBD2 (6 bases). Germline V gives CDR1 SQVTM, CDR2 ANQGSEA. CDR3 length: 13 residues. Trimming pared 4 bases from V and 6 bases from J, leaving 13 bases between. The CDR3 is CSVVTLARNIQYF. The CDR3 bases are TGCAGCGTTGTGACGCTAGCGCGAAACATTCAGTACTTC.

This rearrangement joins TRBV7-3 to TRBJ2-5, with D possibly TRBD2 on 6 matching bases. The V end was cut by 2 bases, the J end by 1 base, with 11 bases between. The CDR3 is made up of 15 amino acids. Germline V gives CDR1 SGHTA, CDR2 FQGTGA. In DNA, the CDR3 is TGTGCCAGCAGCTTATCGCGGGAATCCCAAGAGACCCAGTACTTC. This codes for CASSLSRESQETQYF.

The chain couples TRBV18 to TRBJ2-1; TRBD2 agrees at 15 bases. The V and J ends lost 3 bases and 8 bases, in that order; junction bases with no gene match: 5. Looked up from germline, CDR1 is KGHSH and CDR2 is LQKENI. The CDR3 contains 16 residues. The CDR3 DNA sequence: TGTGCCAGCTCACCCGGACTAGCGGGAGGGTTTGATGAGCAGTTCTTC. It encodes CASSPGLAGGFDEQFF.

The table lists this clone with a few counts. The genes are TRBV28 and TRBJ2-7; a possible D gene is TRBD2 (5 bases). The CDR3 runs to 13 residues. The germline V gene has CDR1 MDHEN and CDR2 SYDVKM. The V end lost 6 bases, the J end lost 6 bases, and 15 bases lay between the germline ends. CDR3 sequence (DNA): TGTGCCAGCAGGCGGAAGGTGCGGGCCGAGCAGTACTTC. Its protein product is CASRRKVRAEQYF.